Presented here are 30 T cell receptor beta chains from one specimen sequenced in a study of PD-L1 blockade in urothelial cancer. Profiled with immunoSEQ multiplex PCR; TCRdb holds only in-frame clones, not every one. Of 40,000 or so clones in the sample, approximately 83% were seen once. The sequenced sample was PBMCs, obtained around atezolizumab (anti-PD-L1) treatment. These receptors were collected from a man between 60 and 75 years old with urothelial cancer.

This clone occurred a few times. The chain recombines TRBV27 with TRBJ1-3; perhaps TRBD1 as D (5 bases). Germline CDR1 is MNHEY and CDR2 is SMNVEV (reference sequence). V gave up 2 bases and J gave up 4 bases, with 9 bases separating them. This CDR3 has 14 amino acids. CDR3 loop: CASSLRGTGNTIYF. The CDR3 region has the DNA TGTGCCAGCAGTTTAAGGGGAACGGGAAACACCATATATTTT.

The V call is TRBV4-1, the J call TRBJ2-7; TRBD2 agrees at 8 bases. Trimming took 2 bases from V and 3 from J; bases not matched to a gene: 12. CDR1 MGHRA and CDR2 YSYEKL come from the germline V gene. The CDR3 loop spans 17 amino acids. The CDR3 sequence is CASSQMGRAGGHYEQYF. CDR3 coding DNA: TGCGCCAGCAGCCAAATGGGCCGGGCGGGGGGTCACTACGAGCAGTACTTC.

This clone was counted between two and nine times. Other DNA sequences in the sample encode the same CDR3. The V call is TRBV2, the J call TRBJ1-2, with D perhaps matching TRBD1 (5 bases). The CDR3 has 14 residues. CDR1 and CDR2 from the germline V gene are SNHLY and FYNNEI. Trimming took off 1 base at V and 3 bases at J, with 9 bases between the two ends. CDR3 coding DNA: TGTGCCAGCAGTGAAGGGGGCCTGGACTATGGCTACACCTTC. It translates to CASSEGGLDYGYTF. Looking up the rest from reference TRBV2 and TRBJ1-2 gives the full variable domain: EPEVTQTPSHQVTQMGQEVILRCVPISNHLYFYWYRQILGQKVEFLVSFYNNEISEKSEIFDDQFSVERPDGSNFTLKIRSTKLEDSAMYFCASSEGGLDYGYTFGSGTRLTVV.

The V gene is TRBV5-6, the J gene TRBJ2-5; TRBD1 might be the D (6 bases). V lost 4 bases to trimming and J lost 4 bases, with 20 bases between them. Germline lookup yields CDR1 SGHDT and CDR2 YYEEEE. The CDR3 has 16 amino acids. The CDR3 region has the DNA TGTGCCAGCAGCCAACTCCGGGACAAGCTGGGAGAGACCCAGTACTTC. Its translation: CASSQLRDKLGETQYF.

This chain connects TRBV6-4 to TRBJ2-1; D ambiguous. Deletions cut 4 bases from V and 7 bases from J, with 11 bases between. The length of the CDR3 is 13 residues. The V gene's germline CDR1 is MRHNA and CDR2 SNTAGT. The CDR3 nucleotides are TGTGCCAGCAGTGTACTCTCGCGAAATGAGCAGTTCTTC. This gives the protein CASSVLSRNEQFF.

V gene TRBV5-1 combines with J gene TRBJ1-3; possibly TRBD1 for D (6 bases). The CDR3 sequence is 14 residues long. The ends were cut back, 4 bases at V and 0 bases at J, with 8 bases in the middle. Germline lookup yields CDR1 SGHRS and CDR2 YFSETQ. The CDR3 coding sequence is TGCGCCAGCAGCGTGGACAGCTCTGGAAACACCATATATTTT. It translates to CASSVDSSGNTIYF.

CDR3 loop: CASSFPGGVKETQYF. The CDR3 DNA reads TGTGCCAGCAGTTTCCCAGGGGGCGTAAAAGAGACCCAGTACTTC. This rearrangement joins TRBV6-7 to TRBJ2-5; 8 bases align to TRBD1. TRBV6-7 is treated as an ORF (open reading frame) with a function not yet certain. The CDR3 contains 15 residues. The ends lost 4 bases at V and 3 bases at J; junction bases unmatched: 7.

V is TRBV21-1 and J is TRBJ2-3; TRBD2 is the table's D call, not checked against the DNA. TRBV21-1 is flagged as a pseudogene. CDR3 length: 17 residues. The CDR3, as DNA: TGTGCCAGCAGCAAAATCCTGGGGGGGCATAGCACAGATACGCAGTATTTT. This encodes CASSKILGGHSTDTQYF.

This clone was counted between two and nine times. V and J are TRBV7-9 and TRBJ2-3, with a weak D call TRBD1 (6 bases). In germline, CDR1 is SEHNR, CDR2 FQNEAQ (reference sequence). This CDR3 spans 17 amino acids. V was clipped by 1 base and J by 3 bases, with 17 bases between them. CDR3 coding DNA: TGTGCCAGCAGCTTAGGCAGGGGTGCCCAGCATACAGATACGCAGTATTTT. It translates to CASSLGRGAQHTDTQYF.

The rearrangement joins TRBV7-8 to TRBJ1-4; TRBD1 might be the D (6 bases). The length of the CDR3 is 13 residues. V lost 1 base to trimming and J lost 12 bases, with 12 bases between them. In germline, CDR1 is SGHVS, CDR2 FQNEAQ. This CDR3 reads CASSLVGGGQLFF. CDR3 coding DNA: TGTGCCAGCAGCTTAGTAGGGGGAGGGCAACTGTTTTTT.

This clone came up once. The CDR3 here is CASSNLGGASAADTQYF. The DNA of the CDR3 is TGTGCCAGTAGTAATCTTGGGGGGGCCTCGGCGGCAGATACGCAGTATTTT. The chain links TRBV19 to TRBJ2-3; perhaps TRBD2 as D (7 bases). The CDR3 is 17 residues long. Germline-derived CDR1 and CDR2 are LNHDA and SQIVND (reference sequence). Trimming left V 4 bases short and J 4 bases short, with 21 bases between. Drawing the rest from reference TRBV19 and TRBJ2-3, the complete variable domain is DGGITQSPKYLFRKEGQNVTLSCEQNLNHDAMYWYRQDPGQGLRLIYYSQIVNDFQKGDIAEGYSVSREKKESFPLTVTSAQKNPTAFYLCASSNLGGASAADTQYFGPGTRLTVL.

The CDR3 here is CASSLKPPGGAGNQPQHF. CDR3 coding DNA: TGTGCCAGCAGTTTGAAGCCCCCTGGGGGGGCAGGCAATCAGCCCCAGCATTTT. The chain employs TRBV5-8 and TRBJ1-5, with D perhaps TRBD1 (6 bases). V shed 5 bases and J shed 2 bases, with 23 bases lying between them. Looked up from germline, CDR1 is SGHTS and CDR2 is YDEGEE. The CDR3 runs to 18 residues.

The chain carries TRBV7-9 and TRBJ1-4; a possible D gene is TRBD1 (6 bases). CDR1 and CDR2 from the germline V gene are SEHNR and FQNEAQ (reference sequence). This CDR3 has 13 residues. V lost 8 bases and J lost 5, with 12 bases in between. The CDR3 loop reads CASLAGANEKLFF. As DNA, the CDR3 is TGTGCCAGCCTTGCGGGGGCGAATGAAAAACTGTTTTTT.

The count of this clone is one. This sequence joins TRBV5-1 and TRBJ2-5, with D possibly being TRBD2 (5 bases). The germline V gene encodes CDR1 SGHRS and CDR2 YFSETQ. The CDR3 contains 14 residues. V dropped 0 bases and J dropped 5 bases, with 11 bases sitting between them. In DNA form, the CDR3 reads TGCGCCAGCAGCTTGGGTGCGGGTCAGGAGACCCAGTACTTC. Its translation is CASSLGAGQETQYF.

The chain employs TRBV5-5 and TRBJ1-5, with D unclear. V was trimmed by 2 bases and J by 1 base, leaving 7 bases between them. The V gene's germline CDR1 is SGHKS and CDR2 YYEKEE (reference sequence). The CDR3 consists of 14 residues. As DNA, the CDR3 is TGTGCCAGCAGCTTTTCCGGGAGCAATCAGCCCCAGCATTTT. Protein sequence: CASSFSGSNQPQHF.

This chain uses TRBV7-2 with TRBJ2-5, with D hard to call. This CDR3 region has 11 residues. V was clipped by 5 bases and J by 3 bases, with 4 bases between them. CDR1 is SGHTA and CDR2 is FQGNSA in the germline V gene. This CDR3 is CASSPKETQYF. The CDR3 DNA is TGTGCCAGCAGCCCTAAAGAGACCCAGTACTTC. The whole variable domain, filled in from reference TRBV7-2 and TRBJ2-5, reads GAGVSQSPSNKVTEKGKDVELRCDPISGHTALYWYRQSLGQGLEFLIYFQGNSAPDKSGLPSDRFSAERTGGSVSTLTIQRTQQEDSAVYLCASSPKETQYFGPGTRLLVL.

This sequence joins TRBV7-9 and TRBJ1-4, with 8 bases matching TRBD1. V lost 3 bases, J lost 8 bases, and 5 bases stayed unmatched. The CDR3 length is 14 residues. Germline CDR1 SEHNR, CDR2 FQNEAQ (reference sequence). The CDR3 region has the DNA TGTGCCAGCAGCTTGGACAGGGAAGACGAAAAACTGTTTTTT. Its translation: CASSLDREDEKLFF.

The chain carries TRBV27 and TRBJ2-7; 8 bases match TRBD1. The CDR3 runs 13 residues. The germline gives CDR1 MNHEY, CDR2 SMNVEV (reference sequence). Unmatched junction bases numbered 7, after V lost 8 bases and J lost 4 bases. The CDR3 spells CASSGQGPYEQYF. CDR3 nucleotides: TGTGCCAGCTCCGGACAGGGTCCTTACGAGCAGTACTTC.

The chain carries TRBV4-1 and TRBJ1-2; 7 bases match TRBD1. CDR1 is MGHRA and CDR2 is YSYEKL in the germline V gene. The V gene end was trimmed by 4 bases and the J gene end by 3 bases; junction bases not matched to a gene: 8. The CDR3 length is 15 residues. The CDR3 region is CASSPRTGRDYGYTF. CDR3 DNA sequence: TGCGCCAGCAGCCCTCGGACAGGTCGGGACTATGGCTACACCTTC.

The V and J genes are TRBV5-1 and TRBJ1-6; unclear D gene. The germline V gene has CDR1 SGHRS and CDR2 YFSETQ. This CDR3 region has 14 residues. The germline V and J ends were trimmed by 0 bases and 14 bases, with 15 bases remaining between them. CDR3 sequence: CASSLASGTEALHF. The CDR3 region has the DNA TGCGCCAGCAGCTTGGCCTCTGGAACAGAAGCCCTCCACTTT.

The chain has TRBV5-6 and TRBJ1-2; the D is unclear. Trimming removed 6 bases at V and 8 bases at J, with 14 bases between. The CDR3 covers 12 residues. Per the germline V gene, CDR1 is SGHDT and CDR2 is YYEEEE. The CDR3 DNA sequence: TGTGCCAGCACCCTCTCGAGGGTCGGCTACACCTTC. This translates into CASTLSRVGYTF.

V and J are TRBV11-2 and TRBJ1-2; 8 bases are shared with TRBD1. In germline, CDR1 is SGHAT, CDR2 FQNNGV. The ends lost 5 bases at V and 8 bases at J; junction bases unmatched: 10. The CDR3 runs 14 residues. This CDR3 reads CASSVIRGQGGYTF. The CDR3 DNA reads TGTGCCAGCAGCGTGATCAGGGGGCAGGGAGGCTACACCTTC. Using reference TRBV11-2 and TRBJ1-2 for the parts outside the CDR3, the full variable domain is EAGVAQSPRYKIIEKRQSVAFWCNPISGHATLYWYQQILGQGPKLLIQFQNNGVVDDSQLPKDRFSAERLKGVDSTLKIQPAKLEDSAVYLCASSVIRGQGGYTFGSGTRLTVV.

CDR3 loop: CASSLAGGLADYNEQFF. The DNA of the CDR3 is TGTGCCAGCAGTTTAGCCGGGGGACTAGCGGACTACAATGAGCAGTTCTTC. V and J are TRBV28 and TRBJ2-1; 11 bases are shared with TRBD2. The CDR3 runs 17 residues. After removal of 2 bases from V and 3 bases from J, the junction contained 6 bases not matched to a gene. The germline CDR1 and CDR2 sequences are MDHEN and SYDVKM.

The V gene is TRBV6-4, the J gene TRBJ2-3; TRBD2 agrees at 7 bases. This CDR3 is 17 amino acids long. The V and J ends lost 5 bases and 4 bases, in that order; junction bases with no gene match: 15. Germline CDR1 and CDR2: MRHNA and SNTAGT. CDR3 DNA sequence: TGTGCCAGCAGTTCCCGCGGCGGTGGCGGGGGATCAGATACGCAGTATTTT. Amino acids: CASSSRGGGGGSDTQYF.

CDR3 in DNA: TGTGCCAGTAGTATATCAGGTACGCAGTATTTT. Its translation is CASSISGTQYF. The rearrangement joins TRBV19 to TRBJ2-3, with D uncertain. V was pared by 2 bases and J by 8 bases, with 5 bases between. The germline V gene has CDR1 LNHDA and CDR2 SQIVND (reference sequence). This CDR3 spans 11 amino acids.

The V and J genes are TRBV7-8 and TRBJ1-2; 8 bases map to TRBD1. CDR3 length: 16 amino acids. V shed 1 base and J 3 bases; nucleotides not matched to a gene: 7. The V gene's germline CDR1 is SGHVS and CDR2 FQNEAQ. Here the CDR3 DNA reads TGTGCCAGCAGCTTAGTGGCCAGGGGGCCTTACTATGGCTACACCTTC. Residues: CASSLVARGPYYGYTF.

This clone was counted a single time. The rearrangement joins TRBV6-1 to TRBJ2-5; unclear D gene. The length of the CDR3 is 11 residues. Per germline, CDR1 MNHNS and CDR2 SASEGT. The V and J ends lost 5 bases and 11 bases respectively, with 12 bases between them. CDR3 DNA sequence: TGTGCCAGCAGTTCTACCTTCCTACAGTACTTC. Protein sequence: CASSSTFLQYF.

V and J are TRBV5-1 and TRBJ2-3; 7 nucleotides agree with TRBD1. Germline lookup yields CDR1 SGHRS and CDR2 YFSETQ. V lost 5 bases and J lost 6; bases outside the gene matches: 6. The CDR3 runs to 13 residues. CDR3 protein: CASRTTGVDTQYF. Here the CDR3 DNA reads TGCGCCAGCAGGACTACAGGGGTCGATACGCAGTATTTT. The full variable domain, in which reference TRBV5-1 and TRBJ2-3 provide the parts outside the CDR3, is KAGVTQTPRYLIKTRGQQVTLSCSPISGHRSVSWYQQTPGQGLQFLFEYFSETQRNKGNFPGRFSGRQFSNSRSEMNVSTLELGDSALYLCASRTTGVDTQYFGPGTRLTVL.

This chain links TRBV2 with TRBJ1-5, with 7 bases matching TRBD1. Looked up from germline, CDR1 is SNHLY and CDR2 is FYNNEI. The CDR3 is 14 residues long. The junction had 6 bases not matched to a gene; V was cut back by 6 bases and J by 4 bases. DNA of the CDR3: TGTGCCAGCAGCCCGACAGGGCAGAATCAGCCCCAGCATTTT. It is translated as CASSPTGQNQPQHF.

This clone was detected once. V and J are TRBV28 and TRBJ1-4; D is undetermined. Germline CDR1 MDHEN, CDR2 SYDVKM. CDR3 length equals 15 residues. Trimming took off 3 bases at V and 4 bases at J, with 12 bases between the two ends. CDR3 sequence: CASSLAGAGNEKLFF. The CDR3 DNA is TGTGCCAGCAGTTTGGCGGGTGCAGGTAATGAAAAACTGTTTTTT.